The source of this TCR beta chain is a study of T cell repertoires in cytomegalovirus infection. For the study at large: From public TCR beta signatures came an indication of both CMV infection and matching HLA type.

The CDR3 loop spans 13 amino acids. The germline CDR1 and CDR2 sequences are MNHEY and SVGEGT. Trimming took off 6 bases at V and 2 bases at J, with 11 bases between the two ends. TCRdb reanalysed the reads using MiXCR and keeps one entry per CDR3 protein. The sample includes about 680,000 distinct CDR3 sequences, approximately 24% of them seen just once. Sequencing used CD8+ T cells from PBMCs. This clonotype was sampled from a human donor in good health (CMV status not recorded). Some clones in this sample may be carry-over from other donors' samples. The chain carries TRBV6-2 or TRBV6-3 and TRBJ2-7; D possibly matches TRBD1 or TRBD2 (6 bases each). The CDR3 sequence: CASSPGAAYEQYV. The DNA for the CDR3 is TGTGCCAGCAGCCCGGGGGCAGCCTACGAGCAGTACGTC.